The text below deals with one TCR beta chain. The data originate from a study of PD-L1 blockade in urothelial cancer. Measured with immunoSEQ multiplex PCR; TCRdb has only the in-frame clones, and not every one. The profile shows roughly 39,000 clones, roughly 90% of them singletons. The V and J ends lost 2 bases and 6 bases respectively, with 10 bases between them. The CDR3 length is 14 residues. The V gene's germline CDR1 is SGHAT and CDR2 FQNNGV. J is TRBJ2-2 and V is TRBV11-2; D may be TRBD1 (5 bases). This receptor was taken from a man aged 55 to 69 with urothelial cancer. The source material was PBMCs, sampled around atezolizumab (anti-PD-L1) treatment. The CDR3 region has the DNA TGTGCCAGCAGCTTACAGGGTGAGGCCGGGGAGCTGTTTTTT. Protein sequence: CASSLQGEAGELFF.